The rows below give T cell receptor beta chains drawn from one sample of a study of T-cell reconstitution after alpha-beta-depleted transplantation in children. TCRdb re-called the PCR reads through MiXCR, storing one row per CDR3 protein. The sample lists around 600,000 distinct CDR3 sequences; more than 9% were seen once. This specimen was PBMCs from the stem cell graft donor, taken from the stem cell graft. The origin of the receptors is a human donor who donated a stem cell graft to a child with acute myeloid leukemia. Each CDR3 is given with its conserved first and last residue. D genes are given only for firm matches. Size is omitted from some rows. Given values are once, few, many or a class for expanded clones.

v_gene	j_gene	d_gene	abundance	CDR3aa	CDR3nt
TRBV7-2	TRBJ2-1	NA	NA	CASSLAVRSYNEQFF	TGTGCCAGCAGCTTAGCAGTTCGCTCCTACAATGAGCAGTTCTTC
TRBV7-3	TRBJ2-7	TRBD2	NA	CASSLPIAGESHEQYF	TGTGCCAGCAGCTTACCCATAGCGGGAGAATCCCACGAGCAGTACTTC
TRBV20-1	TRBJ2-6	NA	many	CSARDRGTSSGANVLTF	TGCAGTGCTAGAGATCGGGGAACCAGCTCTGGGGCCAACGTCCTGACTTTC
TRBV4-3	TRBJ2-7	NA	many	CASSQERGRGDQGWLEQYF	TGCGCCAGCAGCCAAGAACGTGGTAGGGGAGACCAGGGTTGGCTCGAGCAGTACTTC
TRBV5-1	TRBJ2-7	NA	once	CATPTRTYEQYF	TGCGCCACCCCGACGAGAACCTACGAGCAGTACTTC
TRBV20-1	TRBJ2-3	NA	NA	CSARDALVRLGTQYF	TGCAGTGCTAGAGATGCCCTAGTGAGGTTGGGTACGCAGTATTTT
TRBV29-1	TRBJ2-7	NA	NA	CSVGMGRGEQYF	TGCAGCGTTGGAATGGGGCGCGGGGAGCAGTACTTC
TRBV15	TRBJ2-7	TRBD2	few	CATSRDLAGGPYEQYF	TGTGCCACCAGCAGAGACCTAGCGGGAGGGCCGTACGAGCAGTACTTC
TRBV18	TRBJ2-1	TRBD2	NA	CASSPSGSLNEQFF	TGTGCCAGCTCACCCAGCGGGAGTCTGAATGAGCAGTTCTTC
TRBV28	TRBJ2-1	NA	many	CASSLNQGQFF	TGTGCCAGCAGTTTGAATCAGGGGCAGTTCTTC
TRBV7-9	TRBJ2-7	TRBD2	few	CASSYLLSGSSYEQYF	TGTGCCAGCAGCTACCTCCTTAGCGGGAGCTCCTACGAGCAGTACTTC
TRBV20-1	TRBJ1-1	NA	NA	CSATTMGTEAFF	TGCAGTGCTACGACGATGGGGACTGAAGCTTTCTTT
TRBV21-1	TRBJ1-3	NA	few	CASSKVTAVFSGNTIYF	TGTGCCAGCAGCAAAGTGACAGCGGTTTTCTCTGGAAACACCATATATTTT
TRBV20-1	TRBJ2-7	NA	few	CSARDWVTSGKTEQYF	TGCAGTGCTAGAGATTGGGTGACCTCGGGGAAAACGGAGCAGTACTTC
TRBV4-2	TRBJ1-6	NA	NA	CASSQDGTLANSPLHF	TGTGCCAGCAGCCAAGATGGGACACTCGCGAATTCACCCCTCCACTTT
TRBV29-1	TRBJ1-1	NA	many	CSVEGQRGHTEAFF	TGCAGCGTTGAAGGTCAGAGGGGACACACTGAAGCTTTCTTT
TRBV2	TRBJ2-5	TRBD2	few	CASSTLAGQETQYF	TGTGCCAGCAGTACTTTAGCGGGGCAAGAGACCCAGTACTTC
TRBV5-1	TRBJ2-2	NA	few	CASSLGAGETGELFF	TGCGCCAGCAGCTTAGGAGCGGGCGAAACCGGGGAGCTGTTTTTT
TRBV6-1	TRBJ2-3	TRBD2	many	CASRSMGGRTDTQYF	TGTGCCAGCAGGTCGATGGGAGGGCGGACAGATACGCAGTATTTT
TRBV27	TRBJ2-5	NA	many	CASSLPGLETQYF	TGTGCCAGCAGTTTGCCCGGGCTGGAGACCCAGTACTTC
TRBV15	TRBJ2-7	NA	many	CATSRTLAAPTYEQYF	TGTGCCACCAGCAGAACCCTAGCCGCCCCTACCTACGAGCAGTACTTC
TRBV5-1	TRBJ2-1	TRBD2	few	CASSLVASGRAHEQFF	TGCGCCAGCAGCTTGGTGGCTAGCGGGAGGGCCCATGAGCAGTTCTTC
TRBV2	TRBJ2-3	NA	NA	CASCREFPDTQYF	TGTGCCAGTTGTAGGGAGTTCCCAGATACGCAGTATTTT
TRBV18	TRBJ2-5	NA	NA	CASSPTEEETQYF	TGTGCCAGCTCACCGACAGAAGAAGAGACCCAGTACTTC
TRBV20-1	TRBJ1-5	NA	many	CSARAPQGLNQPQHF	TGCAGTGCTAGAGCTCCCCAGGGCCTGAATCAGCCCCAGCATTTT
TRBV29-1	TRBJ2-7	NA	few	CSVEGERTYF	TGCAGCGTTGAAGGGGAGCGGACTTACTTC
TRBV10-3	TRBJ2-3	NA	many	CAISERSGSTDTQYF	TGTGCCATCAGTGAGAGGAGCGGGTCCACAGATACGCAGTATTTT
TRBV3-1	TRBJ2-5	NA	NA	CASSQGRIAQETQYF	TGTGCCAGCAGCCAAGGCAGAATAGCCCAGGAGACCCAGTACTTC
TRBV24-1	TRBJ2-3	TRBD1	many	CATSDPPGQGSTDTQYF	TGTGCCACCAGTGATCCGCCGGGACAGGGAAGCACAGATACGCAGTATTTT
TRBV3-1	TRBJ2-5	TRBD1	many	CASSQHPGQGGETQYF	TGTGCCAGCAGCCAACATCCGGGACAGGGAGGAGAGACCCAGTACTTC
TRBV5-1	TRBJ2-5	NA	few	CASSLGLAQETQYF	TGCGCCAGCAGCTTGGGGCTAGCCCAAGAGACCCAGTACTTC
TRBV2	TRBJ2-3	TRBD2	NA	CASSLRGRGGPSTDTQYF	TGTGCCAGCTCCCTAAGGGGGCGGGGGGGACCTAGCACAGATACGCAGTATTTT
TRBV7-6	TRBJ2-1	TRBD2	NA	CASSFPQQGTSGLNEQFF	TGTGCCAGCAGCTTCCCTCAGCAGGGGACTAGCGGACTAAATGAGCAGTTCTTC
TRBV14	TRBJ2-3	TRBD1	NA	CASSRWTGDDTQYF	TGTGCCAGCAGTCGTTGGACAGGGGACGATACGCAGTATTTT
TRBV7-3	TRBJ2-2	NA	few	CASSLSGPPTGELFF	TGTGCCAGCAGCTTAAGCGGTCCTCCCACCGGGGAGCTGTTTTTT
TRBV7-3	TRBJ2-1	NA	NA	CASSPTRSTNEQFF	TGTGCCAGCAGCCCCACTCGGAGCACCAATGAGCAGTTCTTC